This TCR beta chain was observed in a study of CD8 T cells in ankylosing spondylitis. General study findings and limits: Seemingly characteristic of ankylosing spondylitis blood was a TCR beta motif consisting of about 8 highly homologous variants. Clones linked to disease were reported to show significant enrichment in matched ankylosing spondylitis synovial fluid. Disease-linked clones bore a CD8+ phenotype and were relatively rare in peripheral blood. Certain motif variants had earlier appeared in reactive arthritis synovial fluid and blood.

In this sample, this clonotype turned up a few times. Antigen: not known. Germline V lookup: CDR1 SGHRS, CDR2 YFSETQ. The CDR3 contains 15 residues. The V end lost 0 bases, the J end lost 3 bases, and 12 bases lay between the germline ends. Quantitative 5'-RACE with molecular barcodes produced the TCR beta libraries. MiXCR, applied by TCRdb to the 5' RACE reads, yields one record per CDR3 protein. The table lists 350,000 to 550,000 distinct CDR3 sequences, roughly a quarter of them singletons. The TCR comes from a male donor with ankylosing spondylitis. Sequencing input: blood, either unsorted or a sorted T cell fraction (not recorded which). The rearrangement uses TRBV5-1 and TRBJ1-2; perhaps TRBD1 as D (5 bases). CDR3: CASSLARGADYGYTF. CDR3 coding DNA: TGCGCCAGCAGCTTGGCTCGAGGGGCCGACTATGGCTACACCTTC.